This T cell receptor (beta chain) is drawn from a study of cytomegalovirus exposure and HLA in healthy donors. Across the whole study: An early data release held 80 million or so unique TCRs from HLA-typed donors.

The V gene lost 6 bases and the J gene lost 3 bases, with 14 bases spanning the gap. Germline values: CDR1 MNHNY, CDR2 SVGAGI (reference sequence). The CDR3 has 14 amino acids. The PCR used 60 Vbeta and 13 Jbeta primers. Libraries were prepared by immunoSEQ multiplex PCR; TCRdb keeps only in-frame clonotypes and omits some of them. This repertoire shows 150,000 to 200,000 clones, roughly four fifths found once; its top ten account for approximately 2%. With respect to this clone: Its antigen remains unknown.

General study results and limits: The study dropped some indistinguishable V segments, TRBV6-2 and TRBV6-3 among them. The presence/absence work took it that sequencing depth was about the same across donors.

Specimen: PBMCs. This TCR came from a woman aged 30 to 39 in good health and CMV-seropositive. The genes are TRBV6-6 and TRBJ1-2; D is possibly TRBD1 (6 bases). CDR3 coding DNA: TGTGCCAGCAGACACCGGGACAACGACTATGGCTACACCTTC. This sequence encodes CASRHRDNDYGYTF.